This is a list of T cell receptor beta chains from one sample in a study of blood T cell repertoires in COVID-19. Repertoires were generated with immunoSEQ multiplex PCR, while TCRdb's copy carries only in-frame clones and drops some. The table shows approximately 210,000 clones, with over 80% occurring only once. The sequenced material came from peripheral blood. The receptors derive from a man in his 60s with COVID-19, enrolled during active disease. The CDR3 runs from the conserved cysteine through the conserved F or W. Fields, in order: V gene, clone size, J gene, D gene, CDR3 protein, CDR3 DNA. A D gene is named only where the DNA matches it firmly. Size is stated for part of the rows, as once, few or many counts, or as a class when the clone is expanded.

v_gene: TRBV14
abundance: -
j_gene: TRBJ1-3
d_gene: -
CDR3aa: CASSQDWGQGNTIYF
CDR3nt: TGTGCCAGCAGCCAAGATTGGGGACAAGGAAACACCATATATTTT

v_gene: TRBV6-5
abundance: -
j_gene: TRBJ1-4
d_gene: -
CDR3aa: CASSSAAQGGEKLFF
CDR3nt: TGTGCCAGCAGTTCCGCGGCACAGGGAGGGGAAAAACTGTTTTTT

v_gene: TRBV7-9
abundance: -
j_gene: TRBJ2-2
d_gene: TRBD1
CDR3aa: CASSPDRSNTGELFF
CDR3nt: TGTGCCAGCAGCCCGGACAGGTCGAACACCGGGGAGCTGTTTTTT

v_gene: TRBV27
abundance: -
j_gene: TRBJ2-2
d_gene: TRBD1
CDR3aa: CASSSDRISGELFF
CDR3nt: TGTGCCAGCAGTTCGGACAGGATTAGCGGGGAGCTGTTTTTT

v_gene: TRBV4-1
abundance: -
j_gene: TRBJ1-2
d_gene: -
CDR3aa: CASSQGSGGRDYGYTF
CDR3nt: TGCGCCAGCAGCCAAGGGTCGGGGGGCAGGGACTATGGCTACACCTTC

v_gene: TRBV5-4
abundance: few
j_gene: TRBJ2-7
d_gene: TRBD1
CDR3aa: CASSPTGAREQYF
CDR3nt: TGTGCCAGCAGTCCCACAGGGGCGCGGGAGCAGTACTTC

v_gene: TRBV2
abundance: few
j_gene: TRBJ1-6
d_gene: TRBD1
CDR3aa: CASSVAGGSPLHF
CDR3nt: TGTGCCAGCAGTGTGGCAGGGGGTTCACCCCTCCACTTT

v_gene: TRBV2
abundance: -
j_gene: TRBJ2-3
d_gene: -
CDR3aa: CASSGGLF
CDR3nt: TGTGCCAGCAGTGGAGGACTTTTT

v_gene: TRBV27
abundance: once
j_gene: TRBJ1-5
d_gene: -
CDR3aa: CASSLERAGQPQHF
CDR3nt: TGTGCCAGCAGTCTCGAGAGGGCAGGACAGCCCCAGCATTTT

v_gene: TRBV19
abundance: once
j_gene: TRBJ2-2
d_gene: TRBD2
CDR3aa: CASTPGSREGNTGELFF
CDR3nt: TGTGCCAGTACCCCAGGAAGCAGGGAGGGGAACACCGGGGAGCTGTTTTTT

v_gene: TRBV18
abundance: -
j_gene: TRBJ1-2
d_gene: TRBD1
CDR3aa: CASSLGQREYGYTF
CDR3nt: TGTGCCAGCTCACTGGGACAGCGGGAGTATGGCTACACCTTC

v_gene: TRBV11-2
abundance: -
j_gene: TRBJ2-5
d_gene: TRBD2
CDR3aa: CASSLGVGGGETQYF
CDR3nt: TGTGCCAGCAGCTTAGGAGTCGGGGGAGGGGAGACCCAGTACTTC

v_gene: TRBV6-2/TRBV6-3
abundance: -
j_gene: TRBJ2-5
d_gene: TRBD1
CDR3aa: CASSQTGTGGTQYF
CDR3nt: TGTGCCAGCAGCCAGACCGGGACAGGAGGGACCCAGTACTTC

v_gene: TRBV7-2
abundance: -
j_gene: TRBJ1-1
d_gene: -
CDR3aa: CASSSGPGSNTEAFF
CDR3nt: TGTGCCAGCAGCTCCGGCCCGGGATCGAACACTGAAGCTTTCTTT

v_gene: TRBV24-1
abundance: -
j_gene: TRBJ1-1
d_gene: -
CDR3aa: CATSVGGAAFF
CDR3nt: TGTGCCACCAGTGTGGGAGGGGCAGCTTTCTTT

v_gene: TRBV7-2
abundance: -
j_gene: TRBJ2-7
d_gene: TRBD1
CDR3aa: CASSLRQGTNNEQYF
CDR3nt: TGTGCCAGCAGCTTAAGACAGGGTACTAATAACGAGCAGTACTTC

v_gene: TRBV15
abundance: few
j_gene: TRBJ2-2
d_gene: TRBD2
CDR3aa: CATRSGRATGELFF
CDR3nt: TGTGCCACCAGGTCAGGGAGGGCCACCGGGGAGCTGTTTTTT

v_gene: TRBV24-1
abundance: -
j_gene: TRBJ2-3
d_gene: -
CDR3aa: CATSDTMRTADTQYF
CDR3nt: TGTGCCACCAGTGACACCATGCGGACAGCAGATACGCAGTATTTT

v_gene: TRBV28
abundance: -
j_gene: TRBJ2-7
d_gene: TRBD2
CDR3aa: CASTGLASSYEQYF
CDR3nt: TGTGCCAGTACGGGACTAGCTTCTTCCTACGAGCAGTACTTC

v_gene: TRBV19
abundance: -
j_gene: TRBJ1-5
d_gene: TRBD1
CDR3aa: CASSIAGGWGNQPQHF
CDR3nt: TGTGCCAGTAGTATTGCAGGGGGTTGGGGCAATCAGCCCCAGCATTTT

v_gene: TRBV29-1
abundance: -
j_gene: TRBJ1-3
d_gene: -
CDR3aa: CSAHRDNSGNTIYF
CDR3nt: TGCAGCGCCCACCGGGACAACTCTGGAAACACCATATATTTT

v_gene: TRBV5-8
abundance: few
j_gene: TRBJ1-5
d_gene: -
CDR3aa: CASSRMRGNQPQHF
CDR3nt: TGTGCCAGCAGCCGGATGCGGGGCAATCAGCCCCAGCATTTT

v_gene: TRBV18
abundance: few
j_gene: TRBJ2-4
d_gene: -
CDR3aa: CASSPPRPGEENIQYF
CDR3nt: TGTGCCAGCTCACCCCCTCGACCGGGGGAGGAAAACATTCAGTACTTC

v_gene: TRBV5-5
abundance: -
j_gene: TRBJ1-2
d_gene: -
CDR3aa: CASSLAARGGPDNYGYTF
CDR3nt: TGTGCCAGCAGCTTGGCCGCTAGGGGAGGGCCGGATAACTATGGCTACACCTTC

v_gene: TRBV18
abundance: -
j_gene: TRBJ2-6
d_gene: -
CDR3aa: CASSPGGSGANVLTF
CDR3nt: TGTGCCAGCTCACCGGGGGGATCTGGGGCCAACGTCCTGACTTTC

v_gene: TRBV14
abundance: once
j_gene: TRBJ1-1
d_gene: TRBD1
CDR3aa: CASSHSTGWNTEAFF
CDR3nt: TGTGCCAGCAGCCACTCGACAGGGTGGAACACTGAAGCTTTCTTT

v_gene: TRBV20-1
abundance: -
j_gene: TRBJ1-3
d_gene: TRBD1
CDR3aa: CSASLPGQGSGNTIYF
CDR3nt: TGCAGTGCTAGTTTGCCGGGACAGGGGTCTGGAAACACCATATATTTT

v_gene: TRBV27
abundance: -
j_gene: TRBJ2-7
d_gene: -
CDR3aa: CASTRGGVGAYEQYF
CDR3nt: TGTGCCAGCACCCGAGGCGGGGTTGGGGCCTACGAGCAGTACTTC

v_gene: TRBV7-3
abundance: -
j_gene: TRBJ2-3
d_gene: TRBD2
CDR3aa: CASSQTSGRTDTQYF
CDR3nt: TGTGCCAGCAGTCAGACTAGCGGGAGGACAGATACGCAGTATTTT

v_gene: TRBV19
abundance: many
j_gene: TRBJ1-5
d_gene: -
CDR3aa: CASSPDGGHSRPQHF
CDR3nt: TGTGCCAGTAGTCCCGATGGAGGCCACTCTCGGCCCCAGCATTTT

v_gene: TRBV7-2
abundance: -
j_gene: TRBJ1-1
d_gene: TRBD1
CDR3aa: CASSWDRRLNTEAFF
CDR3nt: TGTGCCAGCAGCTGGGACAGGCGGCTGAACACTGAAGCTTTCTTT

v_gene: TRBV6-5
abundance: -
j_gene: TRBJ1-2
d_gene: TRBD1
CDR3aa: CASSWGQAGLSGGYTF
CDR3nt: TGTGCCAGCAGTTGGGGACAGGCTGGCCTTTCGGGTGGCTACACCTTC

v_gene: TRBV5-1
abundance: -
j_gene: TRBJ1-1
d_gene: -
CDR3aa: CASRAGLNTEAFF
CDR3nt: TGCGCCAGCAGAGCAGGATTGAACACTGAAGCTTTCTTT

v_gene: TRBV5-4
abundance: -
j_gene: TRBJ1-6
d_gene: TRBD1
CDR3aa: CASSQDRGLSPLHF
CDR3nt: TGTGCCAGCAGCCAGGACAGGGGGCTTTCACCCCTCCACTTT

v_gene: TRBV19
abundance: -
j_gene: TRBJ1-1
d_gene: TRBD1
CDR3aa: CASSSYSRGRTEAFF
CDR3nt: TGTGCCAGTAGTTCCTACTCCAGGGGGAGAACTGAAGCTTTCTTT

v_gene: TRBV21-1
abundance: -
j_gene: TRBJ1-6
d_gene: -
CDR3aa: CASSKEGQYNSPLHF
CDR3nt: TGTGCCAGCAGCAAAGAGGGACAGTATAATTCACCCCTCCACTTT

v_gene: TRBV10-3
abundance: -
j_gene: TRBJ2-3
d_gene: TRBD1
CDR3aa: CAISGDRGRSDTQYF
CDR3nt: TGTGCCATCAGTGGGGACAGGGGGCGGTCAGATACGCAGTATTTT

v_gene: TRBV7-2
abundance: -
j_gene: TRBJ1-1
d_gene: -
CDR3aa: CASSLGQLNTEAFF
CDR3nt: TGTGCCAGCAGCTTAGGACAGTTGAACACTGAAGCTTTCTTT

v_gene: TRBV7-2
abundance: -
j_gene: TRBJ2-3
d_gene: -
CDR3aa: CASSLFTTRSPSTDTQYF
CDR3nt: TGTGCCAGCAGCTTATTTACCACTAGATCTCCTAGCACAGATACGCAGTATTTT

v_gene: TRBV5-4
abundance: -
j_gene: TRBJ2-5
d_gene: TRBD2
CDR3aa: CASSLGGGLGQETQYF
CDR3nt: TGTGCCAGCAGCTTGGGTGGAGGACTAGGACAAGAGACCCAGTACTTC

v_gene: TRBV5-4
abundance: once
j_gene: TRBJ1-2
d_gene: TRBD1
CDR3aa: CASREGRAGGGYGYTF
CDR3nt: TGTGCCAGCCGCGAGGGTAGGGCAGGGGGTGGCTATGGCTACACCTTC

v_gene: TRBV5-1
abundance: -
j_gene: TRBJ2-3
d_gene: TRBD1
CDR3aa: CASSGAGTVNTDTQYF
CDR3nt: TGCGCCAGCAGCGGAGCAGGGACAGTCAACACAGATACGCAGTATTTT